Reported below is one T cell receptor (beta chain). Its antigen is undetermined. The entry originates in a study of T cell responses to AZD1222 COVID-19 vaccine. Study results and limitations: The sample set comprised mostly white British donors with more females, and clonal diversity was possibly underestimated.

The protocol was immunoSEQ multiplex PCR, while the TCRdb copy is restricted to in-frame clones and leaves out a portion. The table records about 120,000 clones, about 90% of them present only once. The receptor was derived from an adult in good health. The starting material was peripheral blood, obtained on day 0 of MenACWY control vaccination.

In DNA form, the CDR3 reads TGTGCCAGCAGTTTATCACCAGGGATAAATCAGCCCCAGCATTTT. Protein: CASSLSPGINQPQHF. The chain carries TRBV27 and TRBJ1-5, with D perhaps TRBD1 (5 bases). The V end was cut by 0 bases, the J end by 4 bases, with 10 bases between. CDR1 and CDR2 from the germline V gene are MNHEY and SMNVEV (reference sequence). This CDR3 is 15 amino acids long.